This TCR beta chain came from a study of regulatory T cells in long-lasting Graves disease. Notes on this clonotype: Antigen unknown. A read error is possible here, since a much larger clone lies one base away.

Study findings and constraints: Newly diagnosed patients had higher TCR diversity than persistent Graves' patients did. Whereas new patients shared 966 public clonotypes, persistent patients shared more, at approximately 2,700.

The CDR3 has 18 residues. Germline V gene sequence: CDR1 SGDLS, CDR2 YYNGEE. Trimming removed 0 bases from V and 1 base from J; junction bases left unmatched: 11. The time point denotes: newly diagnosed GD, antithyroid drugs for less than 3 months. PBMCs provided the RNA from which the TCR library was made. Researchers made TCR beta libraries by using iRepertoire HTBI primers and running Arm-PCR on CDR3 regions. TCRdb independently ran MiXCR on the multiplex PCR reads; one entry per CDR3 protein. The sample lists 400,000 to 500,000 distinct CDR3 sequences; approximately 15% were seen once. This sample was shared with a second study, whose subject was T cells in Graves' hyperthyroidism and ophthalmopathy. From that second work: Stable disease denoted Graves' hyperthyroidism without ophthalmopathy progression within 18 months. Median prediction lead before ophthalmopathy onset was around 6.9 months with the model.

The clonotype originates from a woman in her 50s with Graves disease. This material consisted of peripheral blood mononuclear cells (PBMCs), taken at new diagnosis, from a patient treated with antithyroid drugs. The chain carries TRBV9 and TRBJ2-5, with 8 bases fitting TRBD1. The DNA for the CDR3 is TGTGCCAGCAGCGTAGCTACCCGGACAGGGAGTTCCCAAGAGACCCAGTACTTC. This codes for CASSVATRTGSSQETQYF. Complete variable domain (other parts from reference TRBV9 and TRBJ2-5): DSGVTQTPKHLITATGQRVTLRCSPRSGDLSVYWYQQSLDQGLQFLIQYYNGEERAKGNILERFSAQQFPDLHSELNLSSLELGDSALYFCASSVATRTGSSQETQYFGPGTRLLVL.